These 21 T cell receptor beta chains were sequenced from one sample in a study of CD8 T cells in Susac syndrome. Random hexamers primed reverse transcription of about 0.5 to 1 ug RNA. From the immunoSEQ multiplex PCR reads, TCRdb called clonotypes with MiXCR, one entry per CDR3 protein. This sample yields about 140,000 distinct CDR3 sequences, of which 85% to 95% are seen a single time; around 0.2% belongs to the top ten. Input material: CD8+ T cells from PBMCs. Source of these receptors: a human donor with Susac syndrome.

The genes are TRBV7-9 and TRBJ2-3, with D tentatively TRBD1 (6 bases). CDR3 length: 15 amino acids. V was pared by 5 bases and J by 7 bases, with 19 bases between. Looked up from germline, CDR1 is SEHNR and CDR2 is FQNEAQ (reference sequence). The CDR3 protein is CASSVPEQGQNTQYF. The CDR3 DNA follows: TGTGCCAGCAGCGTACCGGAACAGGGACAAAATACGCAGTATTTT.

J is TRBJ2-1 and V is TRBV2, with D hard to call. Germline lookup yields CDR1 SNHLY and CDR2 FYNNEI. This CDR3 has 15 residues. V shed 6 bases and J shed 8 bases, with 20 bases lying between them. The CDR3 region has the DNA TGTGCCAGCAGGGGCTTGGCTCCCTCAGGATATGAGCAGTTCTTC. Translating it yields CASRGLAPSGYEQFF.

V usage is TRBV5-4 and J usage is TRBJ2-1, with D perhaps TRBD1 or TRBD2 (7 bases each). Germline CDR1 SGHNT, CDR2 YYREEE (reference sequence). The CDR3 totals 16 residues. The germline V and J ends were trimmed by 4 bases and 9 bases, with 23 bases remaining between them. CDR3 DNA: TGTGCCAGCAGCCCTAGCGGACAGGCCGGATGGGGTGAGCAGTTCTTC. Protein sequence: CASSPSGQAGWGEQFF.

The chain recombines TRBV27 with TRBJ2-1; 11 nucleotides align to TRBD2. The germline CDR1 and CDR2 sequences are MNHEY and SMNVEV (reference sequence). The CDR3 sequence is 16 residues long. V dropped 4 bases and J dropped 10; count of bases not matched to a gene: 12. The CDR3 loop is CASSYQTSGTLGEQFF. In nucleotides, the CDR3 is TGTGCCAGCAGTTATCAGACTAGCGGGACATTGGGGGAGCAGTTCTTC.

V is TRBV24-1 and J is TRBJ1-2; maybe TRBD1 (5 bases). The V and J ends lost 4 bases and 3 bases respectively, with 8 bases between them. Germline V gene lookup returns CDR1 KGHDR and CDR2 SFDVKD. The length of the CDR3 is 13 residues. The CDR3 loop reads CATSETAYYGYTF. The DNA for the CDR3 is TGTGCCACCAGTGAGACAGCGTACTATGGCTACACCTTC.

The chain is built from TRBV7-2 and TRBJ2-1; 12 bases match TRBD2. Trimming took 1 base from V and 6 from J; bases not matched to a gene: 4. Germline V gene lookup returns CDR1 SGHTA and CDR2 FQGNSA. The CDR3 is 16 amino acids. In DNA, the CDR3 is TGTGCCAGCAGCTTAGGACTAGCGGGAGCGGGCAATGAGCAGTTCTTC. It specifies CASSLGLAGAGNEQFF.

V gene TRBV20-1 combines with J gene TRBJ2-3; 9 bases align to TRBD1. V gave up 5 bases and J gave up 4 bases; unmatched junction bases: 7. CDR1 is DFQATT, CDR2 SNEGSKA, per germline (reference sequence). The CDR3 runs 14 residues. The CDR3 is CSALTGGEADTQYF. For the CDR3, the DNA is TGCAGTGCTCTTACAGGGGGCGAGGCAGATACGCAGTATTTT.

V is TRBV21-1 and J is TRBJ1-5; TRBD1 is the table's D call and was not checked against the DNA. TRBV21-1 is flagged as a pseudogene. The length of the CDR3 is 14 residues. CDR3 in DNA: TGTGCCAGCAGGCGAACGGGGCAGGGTCAGCCCCAGCATTTT. This sequence encodes CASRRTGQGQPQHF.

The chain combines TRBV28 with TRBJ2-7; maybe TRBD1 (5 bases). The germline V gene has CDR1 MDHEN and CDR2 SYDVKM. The CDR3 sequence is 15 residues long. V dropped 5 bases and J dropped 2 bases, with 16 bases sitting between them. The CDR3 spells CASSPSGRAPYEQYF. The DNA of the CDR3 is TGTGCCAGCAGTCCATCGGGCAGGGCCCCCTACGAGCAGTACTTC.

This chain joins TRBV29-1 and TRBJ2-7; TRBD2 matches at 7 bases. With 4 bases clipped from V and 3 bases from J, the junction kept 6 bases outside the gene matches. Germline lookup yields CDR1 SQVTM and CDR2 ANQGSEA. This CDR3 has 13 residues. The DNA of the CDR3 is TGCAGCGTTGTAGGACTAGTCGGCTACGAGCAGTACTTC. Its protein product is CSVVGLVGYEQYF.

The CDR3 here is CASSIRQNYGYTF. CDR3 sequence (DNA): TGTGCCAGTAGTATACGACAAAACTATGGCTACACCTTC. The chain uses TRBV19 and TRBJ1-2; D uncertain. The CDR3 has 13 residues. V was pared by 2 bases and J by 2 bases, with 6 bases between. Germline V gene sequence: CDR1 LNHDA, CDR2 SQIVND (reference sequence).

V gene TRBV5-1 combines with J gene TRBJ2-1, with a weak D call TRBD2 (6 bases). CDR1 and CDR2 (germline): SGHRS, YFSETQ. V lost 0 bases and J 0 bases, leaving 10 bases between the germline ends. The CDR3 totals 16 residues. CDR3 residues: CASSLDFGSSYNEQFF. DNA of the CDR3: TGCGCCAGCAGCTTGGACTTCGGGAGCTCCTACAATGAGCAGTTCTTC.

The V gene is TRBV19, the J gene TRBJ2-7; a possible D gene is TRBD1 (7 bases). Trimming stripped 2 bases from V and 3 bases from J, with 14 bases between. Germline V gene sequence: CDR1 LNHDA, CDR2 SQIVND (reference sequence). The CDR3 covers 15 residues. This CDR3 is CASSIWAGQIYEQYF. CDR3 DNA: TGTGCCAGTAGTATATGGGCGGGACAGATCTACGAGCAGTACTTC.

This clonotype was seen once. The chain links TRBV7-9 to TRBJ1-4; D might be TRBD1 (6 bases). The CDR3 spans 13 residues. The V end lost 5 bases, the J end lost 7 bases, and 11 bases lay between the germline ends. Germline values: CDR1 SEHNR, CDR2 FQNEAQ (reference sequence). As DNA, the CDR3 is TGTGCCAGCAGCCCCGGGGGCGTTGAAAAACTGTTTTTT. Its translation is CASSPGGVEKLFF. Combining the CDR3 with reference TRBV7-9 and TRBJ1-4 gives the whole variable domain DTGVSQNPRHKITKRGQNVTFRCDPISEHNRLYWYRQTLGQGPEFLTYFQNEAQLEKSRLLSDRFSAERPKGSFSTLEIQRTEQGDSAMYLCASSPGGVEKLFFGSGTQLSVL.

The chain combines TRBV28 with TRBJ2-7, with 7 bases that match TRBD1. Trimming took 5 bases from V and 2 from J; bases not matched to a gene: 6. Germline lookup yields CDR1 MDHEN and CDR2 SYDVKM. The CDR3 is 14 amino acids. The CDR3 is CASSTRQGTYEQYF. DNA of the CDR3: TGTGCCAGCAGTACGCGACAGGGTACCTACGAGCAGTACTTC.

The J gene is TRBJ2-1, the V gene TRBV20-1, with TRBD2 identical over 8 bases. V trimming: 4 bases; J trimming: 3 bases; junction bases outside the gene matches: 8. CDR3 length: 15 residues. Germline V gene lookup returns CDR1 DFQATT and CDR2 SNEGSKA (reference sequence). CDR3 coding DNA: TGCAGTGCTAACACCGGGACTAGGGACTACAATGAGCAGTTCTTC. Protein product: CSANTGTRDYNEQFF.

The chain employs TRBV4-1 and TRBJ2-7, with TRBD2 as a possible D gene (5 bases). Trimming took off 4 bases at V and 5 bases at J, with 12 bases between the two ends. The CDR3 is 13 residues long. In germline, CDR1 is MGHRA, CDR2 YSYEKL. The CDR3 loop reads CASSLERVDEQYF. The CDR3 DNA is TGCGCCAGCAGCCTAGAGAGGGTTGACGAGCAGTACTTC.

V gene TRBV27 combines with J gene TRBJ2-2; 7 bases are shared with TRBD1. The CDR3 totals 14 residues. The germline gives CDR1 MNHEY, CDR2 SMNVEV (reference sequence). V trimming: 4 bases; J trimming: 6 bases; junction bases outside the gene matches: 5. CDR3 nucleotides: TGTGCCAGCAGTTACCACAGGGGCCCCGGGGAGCTGTTTTTT. Protein: CASSYHRGPGELFF.

The count of this clonotype is one. The chain has TRBV5-1 and TRBJ2-7; D might be TRBD1 or TRBD2, each matching 5 bases. Germline values: CDR1 SGHRS, CDR2 YFSETQ. The CDR3 contains 14 residues. V was clipped by 0 bases and J by 3 bases, with 10 bases between them. The CDR3 region is CASSLDQGDYEQYF. Here the CDR3 DNA reads TGCGCCAGCAGCTTGGACCAGGGAGACTACGAGCAGTACTTC.

This rearrangement joins TRBV5-6 to TRBJ2-1; a possible D gene is TRBD2 (5 bases). The CDR3 contains 13 residues. Germline values: CDR1 SGHDT, CDR2 YYEEEE. Trimming cost V 3 bases and J 8 bases, with 12 bases left between them. This CDR3 is CASSSRGLDEQFF. In nucleotides, the CDR3 is TGTGCCAGCAGCTCAAGAGGGCTCGATGAGCAGTTCTTC. Based on the CDR3 plus reference TRBV5-6 and TRBJ2-1, the full variable domain is DAGVTQSPTHLIKTRGQQVTLRCSPKSGHDTVSWYQQALGQGPQFIFQYYEEEERQRGNFPDRFSGHQFPNYSSELNVNALLLGDSALYLCASSSRGLDEQFFGPGTRLTVL.

The chain recombines TRBV29-1 with TRBJ2-1, with TRBD1 matching 7 bases. With 6 bases clipped from V and 9 bases from J, the junction kept 11 bases outside the gene matches. The CDR3 is made up of 13 amino acids. Germline CDR1 SQVTM, CDR2 ANQGSEA. CDR3 coding DNA: TGCAGCGTGGCGACAGGGAGAGAGGGTGAGCAGTTCTTC. Translating gives CSVATGREGEQFF.